The entry below describes one T cell receptor beta chain. Its antigen is not identified. This entry comes from a study of CD8+ T cells in alopecia areata. Study results and limitations: Scalp clonality and expanded CD8+ clones among the top 100 fell significantly with tofacitinib.

Extracted RNA was reverse transcribed into cDNA, the sequencing template. The protocol was immunoSEQ multiplex PCR, while the TCRdb copy is restricted to in-frame clones and leaves out a portion. The profile shows around 200,000 clones, around 65% of them singletons. Treatment specified: oral pan-JAK inhibitor, 5-10 mg twice daily. Germline CDR1 is SQVTM and CDR2 is ANQGSEA. V shed 8 bases and J shed 5 bases, with 7 bases lying between them. The length of the CDR3 is 10 residues. V gene TRBV29-1 combines with J gene TRBJ2-1; no clear D. This clonotype originated in a human donor with alopecia areata. This sample comprised CD4+ T cells sorted from blood, obtained at week 4, from a patient treated with tofacitinib. CDR3 protein: CSSRDNEQFF. CDR3 nucleotide sequence: TGCAGCTCTCGAGACAATGAGCAGTTCTTC.